This record covers a single TCR beta chain. What antigen it recognizes has not been identified. Base quality data are lacking; no much larger clone is found one base away. To prepare the library, the immunoSEQ multiplex PCR assay was applied. For most patients, genomic DNA was isolated using the Qiagen DNeasy Blood and Tissue Kit and was shipped frozen to Adaptive Biotechnologies for TCR sequencing. Adaptive Biotechnologies carried out high-throughput TCR-beta CDR3 sequencing of genomic DNA for most patients. The study's own analysis went as follows. Adaptive's ImmunoSEQ software was the source of the TCR sequencing data for 15 to 20 patients, while a few other patients were processed with MiXCR and VDJtools. To correct CD4 versus CD8 sorting errors, any sequence found in both subsets at a frequency ratio below 5:1 was removed. CDR3 nucleotide sequences shared between donor and recipient were removed because the origin of such sequences could not be assigned. To be classed as alloreactive, a clone needed at least 2-fold expansion over unstimulated cells and a minimum CFSE-low frequency of 0.002% (template counts) or 0.001% (read counts). A clone was considered mappable if detected in the sequenced pre-transplant spleen, lymph node, or MLR CFSE-low populations of the donor or recipient. Cumulative frequency of alloreactive clones was calculated as a percentage of all sequences weighted by copy number. Drawn from immuneACCESS, this table holds only the in-frame rearrangements with V and J called that TCRdb kept. Clones are partly lost; checked studies trace under half to an unresolved V gene and leave the rest unexplained. V, J and clone size are taken as reported in that table, and D and trimming were inferred from the DNA itself. The sample table shows roughly 64,000 clones, and more than 85% are seen once. Around 1.7% of the sample belongs to the ten largest clones.

These data come from a study of graft-versus-host responses after intestinal transplantation (dated by TCRdb to the early 2020s). About the study as a whole: Multivisceral, liver-intestinal, or isolated intestinal transplants were received by the recipients. All recipients received anti-thymocyte globulin induction followed by maintenance tacrolimus and steroids for approximately 3 years. Of the roughly 25 intestinal transplant recipients enrolled in the cohort, one of whom was a retransplant, 3 patients without pretransplant specimens were excluded. Samples from a few later patients were sequenced in-house on an Illumina MiSeq with MiXCR processing rather than by the commercial service. To identify alloreactive clones, pre-transplant mixed lymphocyte reaction products were sequenced and compared with unstimulated pre-transplant donor and recipient T cells. Donor T cell macrochimerism was defined as a peak of at least 4% donor T cells among recipient peripheral blood mononuclear cells. After intestinal transplantation, graft-versus-host and host-versus-graft alloreactive T cell clones in the graft, circulation and bone marrow were tracked using bulk TCR-beta CDR3 sequencing.

According to the study, the label for this sample's time point signals: cells obtained before transplantation from donor or recipient. CD3+CD4+ and CD3+CD8+ populations were FACS-sorted from unstimulated pre-transplant donor and recipient cells taken from spleen or lymph nodes. Paper-wide results and their limitations: Early after transplant, peak levels of circulating GvH clones were found to be associated with declines in HvG clones. GvH clones turned up in recipient bone marrow, with some appearing earlier in ileal mucosa or blood, a pattern consistent with an intestinal mucosal origin. The relatively low number and heterogeneity of intestinal transplant patients limited the conclusions. In the allografts of patients with donor T cell macrochimerism, GvH to HvG T cell clonal ratios were high.

The germline V gene (reference sequence) specifies MNHEY as CDR1 and SMNVEV as CDR2. Clipping removes 6 bases from V and 4 bases from J, with 10 as the unmatched junction base count. Taken from cysteine to phenylalanine, the CDR3 has 15 residues. Only CDR3 DNA is held: 45 bases, read in frame from base 1. This chain is built from TRBV27 and TRBJ2-7, and 9 junctional nucleotides match TRBD2. This clonotype originated in a human donor who was the organ donor for an intestinal transplant. Sequences were derived from unstimulated CD8+ T cells sorted from spleen or lymph node cells, sampled before transplant. The nucleotide sequence is TGTGCCAGCAGCTTACCGGGACTAGCACTTTACGAGCAGTACTTC. Its protein product is CASSLPGLALYEQYF.